What follows describes a single TCR beta chain. Its antigen is currently unknown. TCRdb called the reads again in MiXCR, with one record for every CDR3 protein. The sample shows just over 450,000 distinct CDR3 sequences, 42% of them seen only once. The CDR3 runs to 16 residues. The V and J ends lost 0 bases and 0 bases respectively, with 10 bases between them. Germline CDR1 reads MNHNS; CDR2 reads SASEGT. This record belongs to a study of T cell repertoires in cytomegalovirus infection. Study conclusions and caveats: HLA-C-restricted TCR beta clonotypes specific for CMV led the ex vivo response.

The chain is built from TRBV6-1 and TRBJ2-3; weak D call: TRBD1 (5 bases). The sample consisted of cultured PBMCs, taken from culture after CMV antigen stimulation. This TCR derives from a human donor in good health (CMV status not recorded). Some clones in this sample may be carry-over from other donors' samples. The chain's CDR3 is CASSEASTVSTDTQYF. DNA of the CDR3: TGTGCCAGCAGTGAAGCGTCGACAGTTAGCACAGATACGCAGTATTTT.